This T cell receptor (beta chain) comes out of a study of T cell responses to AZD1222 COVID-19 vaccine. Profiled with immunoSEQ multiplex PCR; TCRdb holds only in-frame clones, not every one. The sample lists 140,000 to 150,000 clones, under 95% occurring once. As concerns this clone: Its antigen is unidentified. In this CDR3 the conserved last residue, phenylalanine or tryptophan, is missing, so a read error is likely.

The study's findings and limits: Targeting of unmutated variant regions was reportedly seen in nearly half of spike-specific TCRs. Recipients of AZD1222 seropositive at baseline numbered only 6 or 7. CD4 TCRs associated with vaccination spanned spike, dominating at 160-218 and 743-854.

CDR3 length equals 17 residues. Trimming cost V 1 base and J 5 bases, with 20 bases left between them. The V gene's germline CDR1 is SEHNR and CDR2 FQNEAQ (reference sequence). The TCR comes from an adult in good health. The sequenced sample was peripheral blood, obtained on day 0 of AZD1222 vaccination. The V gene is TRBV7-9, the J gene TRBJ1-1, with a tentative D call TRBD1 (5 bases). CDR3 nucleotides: TGTGCCAGCAGCTTAGGCTCAGGTTTCGGGACGGAGACTGAAGCTTTCCTT. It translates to CASSLGSGFGTETEAFL.